The rows below give T cell receptor beta chains drawn from one sample of a study of shared clonotypes between healthy human individuals. Method: immunoSEQ multiplex PCR; TCRdb's copy keeps in-frame clones and lacks some. The sample shows roughly 2.5 million clones, around 90% of them seen only once. Sequencing used naive CD4+ T cells sorted from blood. These receptors all stem from a man between 18 and 35 years old in good health. CDR3s include the opening cysteine and the closing phenylalanine or tryptophan. A D gene is named only where the DNA matches it firmly. Clone sizes are given selectively: once, few, many, or a class where the clone is expanded.

CASTIRGGYGYTF | TGTGCCAGCACGATCAGGGGTGGCTATGGCTACACCTTC | TRBJ1-2 | TRBV28 | NA | NA
CASSGRGTQETQYF | TGTGCCAGCAGTGGACGCGGGACACAAGAGACCCAGTACTTC | TRBJ2-5 | TRBV28 | NA | NA
CASSLFSPGELFF | TGTGCCAGTAGTTTATTCAGTCCCGGGGAGCTGTTTTTT | TRBJ2-2 | TRBV19 | NA | once
CASSPGTDTSGYGYTF | TGTGCCAGCTCACCCGGGACGGACACCAGTGGCTATGGCTACACCTTC | TRBJ1-2 | TRBV18 | NA | NA
CASSLIDRGPGNTIYF | TGTGCCAGCAGCTTGATAGACAGGGGCCCTGGAAACACCATATATTTT | TRBJ1-3 | TRBV7-9 | TRBD1 | NA
CASSFFPGRTDTQYF | TGCGCCAGCAGCTTCTTCCCGGGACGCACAGATACGCAGTATTTT | TRBJ2-3 | TRBV5-1 | NA | NA
CASSSRAVYSYEQYF | TGTGCCAGTAGTTCCCGCGCAGTTTATTCCTACGAGCAGTACTTC | TRBJ2-7 | TRBV19 | NA | NA
CAGCGGAGNTIYF | TGTGCCGGCTGCGGGGGGGCTGGAAACACCATATATTTT | TRBJ1-3 | TRBV6-6 | NA | NA
CAISLEGTNTEAFF | TGTGCCATCAGTCTAGAGGGGACGAACACTGAAGCTTTCTTT | TRBJ1-1 | TRBV10-3 | NA | NA
CASSRDFSSYEQYF | TGTGCCAGCAGTCGGGACTTTAGCTCCTACGAGCAGTACTTC | TRBJ2-7 | TRBV28 | NA | NA
CATALIYGYTF | TGTGCCACCGCCCTGATCTATGGCTACACCTTC | TRBJ1-2 | TRBV28 | NA | NA
CASSFGGETQYF | TGTGCCAGCAGCTTCGGAGGGGAGACCCAGTACTTC | TRBJ2-5 | TRBV7-9 | NA | NA
CASSPRGGRVYEQYF | TGTGCCAGCAGCCCTAGGGGAGGACGGGTCTACGAGCAGTACTTC | TRBJ2-7 | TRBV7-2 | NA | NA
CASSLVGGSDTQYF | TGTGCCAGCAGTTTGGTGGGGGGTTCAGATACGCAGTATTTT | TRBJ2-3 | TRBV28 | NA | NA
CASSRTPPHGTGGTEAFF | TGTGCCAGCTCACGCACGCCCCCCCACGGGACAGGGGGTACTGAAGCTTTCTTT | TRBJ1-1 | TRBV18 | TRBD1 | NA
CASTRQFEAFF | TGTGCCAGCACCCGACAGTTTGAAGCTTTCTTT | TRBJ1-1 | TRBV6-6 | NA | NA
CAWSPMRTSGAGYEQYF | TGTGCCTGGAGCCCTATGAGGACTAGCGGGGCGGGATACGAGCAGTACTTC | TRBJ2-7 | TRBV30 | TRBD2 | NA
CASSLESGSDEQFF | TGTGCCAGCAGCTTAGAATCGGGGAGCGATGAGCAGTTCTTC | TRBJ2-1 | TRBV11-3 | NA | NA
CASSRGGGDAETQYF | TGTGCCAGCAGTCGGGGCGGGGGGGATGCAGAGACCCAGTACTTC | TRBJ2-5 | TRBV6-5 | TRBD2 | NA
CASSPPQGQGGRNIQYF | TGTGCCAGCTCACCACCACAGGGACAGGGGGGTAGAAACATTCAGTACTTC | TRBJ2-4 | TRBV18 | TRBD1 | once
CAWSVLGAQAHQEGGYGYTF | TGTGCCTGGAGTGTACTGGGGGCCCAGGCCCATCAGGAAGGGGGCTATGGCTACACCTTC | TRBJ1-2 | TRBV30 | NA | NA
CASSPLSTGQSSYEQYF | TGTGCCAGCTCACCACTCTCGACAGGCCAAAGCTCCTACGAGCAGTACTTC | TRBJ2-7 | TRBV18 | NA | NA
CASKQGDQETQYF | TGCGCCAGCAAGCAGGGCGACCAAGAGACCCAGTACTTC | TRBJ2-5 | TRBV5-1 | NA | once
CASKITGQGREKLFF | TGCGCCAGCAAAATAACGGGACAAGGTCGTGAAAAACTGTTTTTT | TRBJ1-4 | TRBV5-1 | NA | NA
CASSATWAKNIQYF | TGTGCCAGCAGTGCCACGTGGGCCAAAAACATTCAGTACTTC | TRBJ2-4 | TRBV2 | NA | NA
CASSLEYTGELFF | TGCGCCAGCAGCTTGGAATACACCGGGGAGCTGTTTTTT | TRBJ2-2 | TRBV5-1 | NA | NA
CASPRQGATNEKLFF | TGTGCCAGCCCGCGACAGGGCGCAACTAATGAAAAACTGTTTTTT | TRBJ1-4 | TRBV27 | TRBD1 | NA
CASSVGGQGSYEQYF | TGTGCCAGCAGCGTAGGAGGACAGGGATCCTACGAGCAGTACTTC | TRBJ2-7 | TRBV9 | TRBD1 | once
CASSSSGARETQYF | TGTGCCAGCAGTTCCTCGGGAGCCCGGGAGACCCAGTACTTC | TRBJ2-5 | TRBV6-6 | NA | NA
CASSLKGAQETQYF | TGTGCTAGCAGCTTAAAGGGGGCCCAAGAGACCCAGTACTTC | TRBJ2-5 | TRBV7-7 | TRBD1 | NA
CASNPRQGRADTQYF | TGTGCCAGCAACCCTCGACAGGGGAGGGCAGATACGCAGTATTTT | TRBJ2-3 | TRBV6-1 | NA | NA
CASRPTDNYGYTF | TGTGCCAGCAGACCGACAGATAACTATGGCTACACCTTC | TRBJ1-2 | TRBV28 | NA | NA
CASSPRTESNTGELFF | TGTGCCAGCAGCCCGAGGACCGAATCGAACACCGGGGAGCTGTTTTTT | TRBJ2-2 | TRBV7-8 | NA | NA
CASSRHSGGGWNEQYF | TGTGCCAGCAGCAGACATAGCGGGGGAGGGTGGAACGAGCAGTACTTC | TRBJ2-7 | TRBV5-4 | TRBD2 | NA
CASSERQGPLYGYTF | TGTGCCAGCAGTGAACGACAGGGCCCTCTCTATGGCTACACCTTC | TRBJ1-2 | TRBV25-1 | TRBD1 | once
CASSSRQIATNEKLFF | TGTGCCAGCAGTTCGCGACAGATTGCAACTAATGAAAAACTGTTTTTT | TRBJ1-4 | TRBV27 | NA | NA
CASSRQGPGYTF | TGTGCCAGCAGCAGGCAGGGGCCCGGCTACACCTTC | TRBJ1-2 | TRBV5-6 | NA | NA
CASSAKGGASQPQHF | TGTGCCAGCAGCGCGAAGGGGGGGGCAAGCCAGCCCCAGCATTTT | TRBJ1-5 | TRBV7-2 | NA | NA
CASSYNRGARTEAFF | TGTGCCAGCAGTTACAACAGGGGCGCGCGGACTGAAGCTTTCTTT | TRBJ1-1 | TRBV6-5 | TRBD1 | NA
CASGEQGVNGYTF | TGCGCCAGCGGAGAACAGGGTGTTAATGGCTACACCTTC | TRBJ1-2 | TRBV5-1 | NA | NA
CASSLARTLSTDTQYF | TGTGCCAGCAGCTTAGCGAGGACACTCAGCACAGATACGCAGTATTTT | TRBJ2-3 | TRBV7-9 | NA | NA